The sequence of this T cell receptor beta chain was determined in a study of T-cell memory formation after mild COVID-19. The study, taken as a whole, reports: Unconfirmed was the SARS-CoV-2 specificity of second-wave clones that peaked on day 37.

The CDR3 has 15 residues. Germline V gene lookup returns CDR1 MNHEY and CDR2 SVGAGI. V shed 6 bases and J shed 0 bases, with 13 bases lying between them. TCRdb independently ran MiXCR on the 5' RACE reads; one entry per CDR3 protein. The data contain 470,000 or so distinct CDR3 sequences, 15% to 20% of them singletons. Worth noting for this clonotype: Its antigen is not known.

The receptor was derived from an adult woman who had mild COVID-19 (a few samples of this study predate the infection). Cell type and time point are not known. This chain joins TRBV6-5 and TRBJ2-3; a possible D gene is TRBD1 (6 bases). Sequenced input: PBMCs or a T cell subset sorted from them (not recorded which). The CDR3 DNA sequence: TGTGCCAGCAGGGACAGAGAGATAAGCACAGATACGCAGTATTTT. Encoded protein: CASRDREISTDTQYF.